The clone carrying this TCR beta chain was seen at least ten times. What it recognizes is unknown. The data belong to a study of T cells after yellow fever vaccination. Overall study: The authors prepared low-cell-number fractions using SMART-Seq v4 Ultra Low Input. Overall study results and limits: Boosting was followed by the reappearance of most primary-vaccination clones (just under 97% CD4, 85% to 90% CD8). Weaker in magnitude, the secondary response showed a faster peak on day 5 versus 15.

For TCR, cDNA came from 5'RACE template switching, which added a universal primer site and UMIs. Via MiXCR, TCRdb re-called the 5' RACE reads, giving one row per CDR3 protein. The table shows about 160,000 distinct CDR3 sequences, with approximately 6.8% occurring only once. CDR1 is SGHRS, CDR2 YFSETQ, per germline. This CDR3 spans 13 amino acids. V was clipped by 4 bases and J by 4 bases, with 11 bases between them. The clonotype originates from a man aged 18 to 30 who received the YFV17D yellow fever vaccine. The sample here was CD4+ T cells sorted from PBMCs, taken 5 to 6 days after the first yellow fever vaccination. This chain joins TRBV5-1 and TRBJ1-2; the D is unclear. This chain's CDR3 is CASSPRGAYGYTF. In nucleotides, the CDR3 is TGCGCCAGCAGCCCCCGCGGAGCCTATGGCTACACCTTC.